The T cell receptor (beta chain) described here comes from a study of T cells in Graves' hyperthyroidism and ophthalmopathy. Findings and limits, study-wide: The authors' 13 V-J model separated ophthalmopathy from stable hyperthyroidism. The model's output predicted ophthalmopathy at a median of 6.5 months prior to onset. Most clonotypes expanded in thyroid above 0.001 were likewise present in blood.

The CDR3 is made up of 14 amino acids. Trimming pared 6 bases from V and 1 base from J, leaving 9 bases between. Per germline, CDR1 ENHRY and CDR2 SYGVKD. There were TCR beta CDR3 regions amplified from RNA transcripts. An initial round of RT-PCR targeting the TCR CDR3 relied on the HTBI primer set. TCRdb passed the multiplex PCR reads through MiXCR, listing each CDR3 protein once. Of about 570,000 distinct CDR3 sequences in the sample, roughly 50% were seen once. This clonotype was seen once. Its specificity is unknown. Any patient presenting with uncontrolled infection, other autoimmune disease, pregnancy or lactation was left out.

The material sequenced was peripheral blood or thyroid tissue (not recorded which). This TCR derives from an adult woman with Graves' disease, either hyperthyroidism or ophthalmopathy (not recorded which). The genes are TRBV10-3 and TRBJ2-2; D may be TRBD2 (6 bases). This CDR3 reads CAISPGVNTGELFF. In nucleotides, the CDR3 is TGTGCCATCAGCCCGGGGGTGAACACCGGGGAGCTGTTTTTT.